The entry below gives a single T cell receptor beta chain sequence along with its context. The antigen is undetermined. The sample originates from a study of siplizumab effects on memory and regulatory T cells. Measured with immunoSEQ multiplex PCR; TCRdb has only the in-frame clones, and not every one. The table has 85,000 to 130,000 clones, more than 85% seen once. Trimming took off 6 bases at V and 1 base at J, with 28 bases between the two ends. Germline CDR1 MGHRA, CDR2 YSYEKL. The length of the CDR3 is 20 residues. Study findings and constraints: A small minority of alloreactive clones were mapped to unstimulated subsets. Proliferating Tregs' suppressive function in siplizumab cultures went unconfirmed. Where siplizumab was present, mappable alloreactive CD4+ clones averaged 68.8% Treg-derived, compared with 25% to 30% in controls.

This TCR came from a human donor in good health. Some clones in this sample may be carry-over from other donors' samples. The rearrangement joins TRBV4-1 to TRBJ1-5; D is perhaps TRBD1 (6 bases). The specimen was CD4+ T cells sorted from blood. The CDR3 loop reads CASRPTLSLGGSSSNQPQHF. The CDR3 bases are TGCGCCAGCAGACCAACTCTTTCCCTAGGGGGGAGTTCGAGCAATCAGCCCCAGCATTTT.